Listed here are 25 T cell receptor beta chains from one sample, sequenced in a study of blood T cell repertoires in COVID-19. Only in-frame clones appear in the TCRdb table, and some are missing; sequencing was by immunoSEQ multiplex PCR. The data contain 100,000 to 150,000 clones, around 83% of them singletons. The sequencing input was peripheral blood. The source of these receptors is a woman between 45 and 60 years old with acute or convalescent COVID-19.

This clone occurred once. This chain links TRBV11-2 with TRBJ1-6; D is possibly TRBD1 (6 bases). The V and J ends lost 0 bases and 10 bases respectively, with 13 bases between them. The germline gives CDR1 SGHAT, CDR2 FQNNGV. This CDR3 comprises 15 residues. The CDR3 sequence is CASSLEGRGGSPLHF. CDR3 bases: TGTGCCAGCAGCTTAGAGGGCAGGGGTGGGTCACCCCTCCACTTT. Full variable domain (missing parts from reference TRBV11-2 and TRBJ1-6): EAGVAQSPRYKIIEKRQSVAFWCNPISGHATLYWYQQILGQGPKLLIQFQNNGVVDDSQLPKDRFSAERLKGVDSTLKIQPAKLEDSAVYLCASSLEGRGGSPLHFGNGTRLTVT.

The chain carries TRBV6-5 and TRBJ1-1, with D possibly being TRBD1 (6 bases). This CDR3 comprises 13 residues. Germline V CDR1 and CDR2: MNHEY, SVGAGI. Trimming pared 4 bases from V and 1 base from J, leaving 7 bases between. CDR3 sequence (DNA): TGTGCCAGCAGTTTGACAGGGAACACTGAAGCTTTCTTT. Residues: CASSLTGNTEAFF.

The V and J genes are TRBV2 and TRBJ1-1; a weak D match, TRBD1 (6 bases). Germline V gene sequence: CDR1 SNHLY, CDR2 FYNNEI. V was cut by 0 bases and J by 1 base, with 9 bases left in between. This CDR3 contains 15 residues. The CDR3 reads CASSEAQGRNTEAFF. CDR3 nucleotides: TGTGCCAGCAGTGAAGCACAGGGTAGGAACACTGAAGCTTTCTTT.

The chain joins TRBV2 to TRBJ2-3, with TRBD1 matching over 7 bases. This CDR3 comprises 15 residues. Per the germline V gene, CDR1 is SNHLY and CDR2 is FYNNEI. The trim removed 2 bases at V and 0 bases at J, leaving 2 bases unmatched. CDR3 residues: CASSESGGSTDTQYF. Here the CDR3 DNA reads TGTGCCAGCAGTGAATCAGGGGGAAGCACAGATACGCAGTATTTT.

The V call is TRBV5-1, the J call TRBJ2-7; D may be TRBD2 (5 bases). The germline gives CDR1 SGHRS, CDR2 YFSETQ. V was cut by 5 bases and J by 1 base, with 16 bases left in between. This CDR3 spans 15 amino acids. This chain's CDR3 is CASRQDFALSYEQYF. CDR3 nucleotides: TGCGCCAGCAGGCAGGACTTCGCCCTTTCCTACGAGCAGTACTTC. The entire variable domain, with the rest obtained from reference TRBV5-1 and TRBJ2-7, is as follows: KAGVTQTPRYLIKTRGQQVTLSCSPISGHRSVSWYQQTPGQGLQFLFEYFSETQRNKGNFPGRFSGRQFSNSRSEMNVSTLELGDSALYLCASRQDFALSYEQYFGPGTRLTVT.

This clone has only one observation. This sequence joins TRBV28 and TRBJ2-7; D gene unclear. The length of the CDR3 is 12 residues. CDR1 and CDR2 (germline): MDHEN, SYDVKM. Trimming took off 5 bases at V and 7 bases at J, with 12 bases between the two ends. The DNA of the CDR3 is TGTGCCAGCAGTCCCCTCTGGAGAGAGCAGTACTTC. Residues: CASSPLWREQYF.

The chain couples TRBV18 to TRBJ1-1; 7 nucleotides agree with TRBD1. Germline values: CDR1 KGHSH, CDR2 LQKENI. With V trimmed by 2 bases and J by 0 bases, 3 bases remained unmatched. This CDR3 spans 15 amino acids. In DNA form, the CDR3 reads TGTGCCAGCTCACCAGGACAGGAGATGAACACTGAAGCTTTCTTT. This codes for CASSPGQEMNTEAFF. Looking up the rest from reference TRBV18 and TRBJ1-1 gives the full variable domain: NAGVMQNPRHLVRRRGQEARLRCSPMKGHSHVYWYRQLPEEGLKFMVYLQKENIIDESGMPKERFSAEFPKEGPSILRIQQVVRGDSAAYFCASSPGQEMNTEAFFGQGTRLTVV.

The CDR3 sequence: CASRGQGNYYEQYF. CDR3 nucleotide sequence: TGTGCCAGCAGGGGACAGGGGAATTACTACGAGCAGTACTTC. The J gene is TRBJ2-7, the V gene TRBV28; TRBD1 matches at 10 bases. The CDR3 covers 14 residues. From germline, CDR1 is MDHEN and CDR2 SYDVKM. The J segment lost 3 bases and the V segment lost 6 bases, leaving 5 bases of the junction unmatched. Variable domain in full (rest from reference TRBV28 and TRBJ2-7): DVKVTQSSRYLVKRTGEKVFLECVQDMDHENMFWYRQDPGLGLRLIYFSYDVKMKEKGDIPEGYSVSREKKERFSLILESASTNQTSMYLCASRGQGNYYEQYFGPGTRLTVT.

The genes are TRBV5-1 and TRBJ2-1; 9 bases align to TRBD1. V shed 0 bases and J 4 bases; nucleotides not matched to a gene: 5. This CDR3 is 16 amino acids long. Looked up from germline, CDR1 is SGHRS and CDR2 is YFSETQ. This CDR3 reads CASSLDPGQGYNEQFF. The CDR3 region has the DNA TGCGCCAGCAGCTTGGACCCGGGACAGGGTTACAATGAGCAGTTCTTC.

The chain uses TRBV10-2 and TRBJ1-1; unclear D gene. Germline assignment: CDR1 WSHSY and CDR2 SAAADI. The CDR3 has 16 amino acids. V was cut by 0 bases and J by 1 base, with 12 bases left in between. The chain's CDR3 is CASSESAPGWNTEAFF. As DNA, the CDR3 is TGCGCCAGCAGTGAGTCAGCTCCGGGATGGAACACTGAAGCTTTCTTT.

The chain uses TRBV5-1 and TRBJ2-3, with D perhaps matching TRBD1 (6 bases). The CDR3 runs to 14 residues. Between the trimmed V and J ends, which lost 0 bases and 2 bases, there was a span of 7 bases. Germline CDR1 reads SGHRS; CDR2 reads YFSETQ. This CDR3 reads CASSLDRVTDTQYF. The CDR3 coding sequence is TGCGCCAGCAGCTTGGACAGGGTCACAGATACGCAGTATTTT.

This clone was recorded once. The CDR3: CSVGTGTVTGELFF. The CDR3 region has the DNA TGCAGCGTTGGGACAGGAACGGTCACCGGGGAGCTGTTTTTT. The chain recombines TRBV29-1 with TRBJ2-2; TRBD1 aligns across 7 bases. The CDR3 is 14 amino acids. Per germline, CDR1 SQVTM and CDR2 ANQGSEA. V was clipped by 4 bases and J by 4 bases; unmatched bases: 6.

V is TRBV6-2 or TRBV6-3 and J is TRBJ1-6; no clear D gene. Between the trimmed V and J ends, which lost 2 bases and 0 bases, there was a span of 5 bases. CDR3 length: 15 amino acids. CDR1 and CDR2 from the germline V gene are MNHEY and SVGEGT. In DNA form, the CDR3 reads TGTGCCAGCAGTTACAGTAGCTCCTATAATTCACCCCTCCACTTT. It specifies CASSYSSSYNSPLHF.

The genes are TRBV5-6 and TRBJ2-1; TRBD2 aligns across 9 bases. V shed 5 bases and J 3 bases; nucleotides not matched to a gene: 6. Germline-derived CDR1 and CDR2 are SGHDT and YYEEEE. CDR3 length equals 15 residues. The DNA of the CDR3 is TGTGCCAGCAGTTCTCTAGCGGGGCGCTACAATGAGCAGTTCTTC. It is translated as CASSSLAGRYNEQFF.

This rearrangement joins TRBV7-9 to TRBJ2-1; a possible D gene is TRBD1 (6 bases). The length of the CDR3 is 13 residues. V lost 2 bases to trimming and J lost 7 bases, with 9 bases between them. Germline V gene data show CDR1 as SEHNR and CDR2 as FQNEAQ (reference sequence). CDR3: CASSLNRANEQFF. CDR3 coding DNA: TGTGCCAGCAGCTTAAACAGGGCGAATGAGCAGTTCTTC.

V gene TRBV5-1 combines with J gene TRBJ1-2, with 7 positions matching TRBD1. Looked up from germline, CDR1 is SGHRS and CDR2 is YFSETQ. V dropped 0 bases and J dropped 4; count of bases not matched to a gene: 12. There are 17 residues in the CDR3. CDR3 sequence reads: CASSLGQGGRLGYGYTF. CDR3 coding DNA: TGCGCCAGCAGCTTGGGACAGGGTGGGCGTCTCGGCTATGGCTACACCTTC. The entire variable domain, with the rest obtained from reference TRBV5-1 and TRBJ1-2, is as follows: KAGVTQTPRYLIKTRGQQVTLSCSPISGHRSVSWYQQTPGQGLQFLFEYFSETQRNKGNFPGRFSGRQFSNSRSEMNVSTLELGDSALYLCASSLGQGGRLGYGYTFGSGTRLTVV.

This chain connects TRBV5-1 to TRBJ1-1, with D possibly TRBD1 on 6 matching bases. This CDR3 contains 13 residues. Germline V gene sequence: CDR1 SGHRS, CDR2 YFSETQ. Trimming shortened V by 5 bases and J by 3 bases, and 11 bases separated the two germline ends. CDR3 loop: CASRKQGDTEAFF. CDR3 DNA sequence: TGCGCCAGCAGAAAACAGGGTGACACTGAAGCTTTCTTT.

The CDR3 bases are TGCAGCGTTGAAGAGGGACTCCAACACCTGGGTGAGCAGTTCTTC. Translating gives CSVEEGLQHLGEQFF. The rearrangement joins TRBV29-1 to TRBJ2-1; possible D gene TRBD2, 6 bases. Germline CDR1 reads SQVTM; CDR2 reads ANQGSEA. The CDR3 totals 15 residues. Trimming took 0 bases from V and 9 from J, leaving 18 bases between them.

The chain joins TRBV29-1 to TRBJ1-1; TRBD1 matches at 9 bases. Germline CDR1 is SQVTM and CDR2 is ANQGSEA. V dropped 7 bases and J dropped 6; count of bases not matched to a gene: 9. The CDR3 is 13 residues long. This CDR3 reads CSARNRGLSEAFF. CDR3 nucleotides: TGCAGCGCAAGAAACAGGGGGCTGTCTGAAGCTTTCTTT. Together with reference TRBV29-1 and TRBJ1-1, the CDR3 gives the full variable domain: SAVISQKPSRDICQRGTSLTIQCQVDSQVTMMFWYRQQPGQSLTLIATANQGSEATYESGFVIDKFPISRPNLTFSTLTVSNMSPEDSSIYLCSARNRGLSEAFFGQGTRLTVV.

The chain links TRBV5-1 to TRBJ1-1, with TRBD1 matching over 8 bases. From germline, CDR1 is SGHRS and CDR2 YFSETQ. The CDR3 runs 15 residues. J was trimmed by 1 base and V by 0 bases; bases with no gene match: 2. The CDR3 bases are TGCGCCAGCAGCTTGGACGGACAGGGGAACACTGAAGCTTTCTTT. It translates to CASSLDGQGNTEAFF.

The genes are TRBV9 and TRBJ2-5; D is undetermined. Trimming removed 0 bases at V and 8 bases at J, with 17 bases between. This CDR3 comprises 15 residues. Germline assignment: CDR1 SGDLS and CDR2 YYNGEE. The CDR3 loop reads CASSVDSSILGTQYF. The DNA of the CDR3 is TGTGCCAGCAGCGTAGATAGTAGCATACTCGGTACCCAGTACTTC.

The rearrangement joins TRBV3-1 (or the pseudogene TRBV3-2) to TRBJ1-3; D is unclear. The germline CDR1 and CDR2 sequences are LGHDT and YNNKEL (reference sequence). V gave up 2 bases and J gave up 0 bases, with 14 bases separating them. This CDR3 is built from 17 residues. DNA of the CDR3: TGTGCCAGCAGCCAATCTATGACGACGGGCTCTGGAAACACCATATATTTT. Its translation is CASSQSMTTGSGNTIYF.

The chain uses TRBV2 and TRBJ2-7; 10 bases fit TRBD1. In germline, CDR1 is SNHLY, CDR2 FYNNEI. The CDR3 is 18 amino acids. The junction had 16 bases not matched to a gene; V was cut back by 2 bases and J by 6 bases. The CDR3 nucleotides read TGTGCCAGCAGTGAATTGAGACAGGGGGCTCCTAGGTGGACCGAGCAGTACTTC. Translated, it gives CASSELRQGAPRWTEQYF.

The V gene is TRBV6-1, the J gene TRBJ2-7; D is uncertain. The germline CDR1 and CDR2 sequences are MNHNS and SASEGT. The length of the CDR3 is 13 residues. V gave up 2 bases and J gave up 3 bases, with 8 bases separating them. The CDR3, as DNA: TGTGCCAGCAGTGAAAACTCAAGCTACGAGCAGTACTTC. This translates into CASSENSSYEQYF.

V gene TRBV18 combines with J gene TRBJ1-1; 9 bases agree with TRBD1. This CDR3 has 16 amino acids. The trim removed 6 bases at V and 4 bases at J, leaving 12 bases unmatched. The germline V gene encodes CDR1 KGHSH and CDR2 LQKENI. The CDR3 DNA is TGTGCCAGCTCCCCTCCGATCGGACAGGGGAGCACTGAAGCTTTCTTT. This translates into CASSPPIGQGSTEAFF.